The clone carrying this T cell receptor (beta chain) was detected ten times or more. The sample comes from a study of T-cell memory formation after mild COVID-19. TCRdb re-called the 5' RACE reads with MiXCR, one entry per CDR3 protein. The sample lists about 200,000 distinct CDR3 sequences; about 9.2% were seen once. The sample comprised PBMCs or a T cell subset sorted from them (not recorded which). The receptor was isolated from a man younger than 30 who had mild COVID-19 (a few samples of this study predate the infection). Cell type and time point are not known.

CDR3 coding DNA: TGTGCCAGCAGCTTAGTGGCAGGGGGCAGCGGGGCTTTCTTT. This encodes CASSLVAGGSGAFF. V usage is TRBV7-8 and J usage is TRBJ1-1; 8 positions match TRBD1. Germline assignment: CDR1 SGHVS and CDR2 FQNEAQ. This CDR3 region has 14 residues. V was pared by 1 base and J by 11 bases, with 9 bases of the junction left unmatched.